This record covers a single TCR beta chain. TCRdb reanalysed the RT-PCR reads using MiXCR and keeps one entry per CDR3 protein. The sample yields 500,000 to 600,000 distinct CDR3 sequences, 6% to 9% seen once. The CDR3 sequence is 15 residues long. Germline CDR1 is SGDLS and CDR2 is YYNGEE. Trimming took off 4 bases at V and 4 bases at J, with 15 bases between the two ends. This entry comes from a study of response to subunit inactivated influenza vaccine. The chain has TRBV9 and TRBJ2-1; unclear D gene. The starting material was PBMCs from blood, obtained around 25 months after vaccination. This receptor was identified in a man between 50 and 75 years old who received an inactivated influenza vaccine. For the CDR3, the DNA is TGTGCCAGCAGCCCAACGCAATTCGCATACAATGAGCAGTTCTTC. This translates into CASSPTQFAYNEQFF.